A selection of T cell receptor beta chains follows, all from one sample in a study of blood T cell repertoires in COVID-19. Sequenced by immunoSEQ multiplex PCR; TCRdb stores in-frame clones only, minus some. The sample has thousands of clones, 86% seen once; the top ten hold just over 7%. Sequencing was carried out using peripheral blood. The receptors stem from a human donor with active COVID-19. The donor label of this sample is uncertain. The CDR3 runs from the conserved cysteine through the conserved F or W. Each record gives: V gene, D gene, clone size, J gene, CDR3 protein, CDR3 DNA. A D gene is named only where the DNA matches it firmly. The listing skips clone size in some rows; elsewhere it reads once, few, many or a size class.

V gene: TRBV5-1
D gene: TRBD1
clone size: -
J gene: TRBJ2-3
CDR3 protein: CASSLTGGSMNTQYF
CDR3 DNA: TGCGCCAGCAGCTTGACAGGGGGCTCGATGAATACGCAGTATTTT

V gene: TRBV27
D gene: TRBD1
clone size: few
J gene: TRBJ2-7
CDR3 protein: CASSSPGTGLYEQYF
CDR3 DNA: TGTGCCAGCAGTTCCCCCGGGACAGGGCTGTACGAGCAGTACTTC

V gene: TRBV27
D gene: -
clone size: -
J gene: TRBJ2-7
CDR3 protein: CASSPIRGEQYF
CDR3 DNA: TGTGCCAGCAGTCCTATTCGCGGCGAGCAGTACTTC

V gene: TRBV5-1
D gene: -
clone size: -
J gene: TRBJ1-4
CDR3 protein: CASKEPPNEKLFF
CDR3 DNA: TGCGCCAGCAAGGAGCCCCCAAATGAAAAACTGTTTTTT

V gene: TRBV12-3/TRBV12-4
D gene: TRBD2
clone size: -
J gene: TRBJ2-2
CDR3 protein: CASGAGGIGELFF
CDR3 DNA: TGTGCCAGCGGGGCGGGGGGCATCGGGGAGCTGTTTTTT

V gene: TRBV11-1
D gene: TRBD1
clone size: -
J gene: TRBJ1-3
CDR3 protein: CASNRGQGSGNTIYF
CDR3 DNA: TGTGCCAGCAACCGAGGACAGGGATCTGGAAACACCATATATTTT

V gene: TRBV28
D gene: -
clone size: -
J gene: TRBJ1-2
CDR3 protein: CASSLSPNYGYTF
CDR3 DNA: TGTGCCAGCAGTTTGAGTCCTAACTATGGCTACACCTTC

V gene: TRBV14
D gene: -
clone size: -
J gene: TRBJ2-7
CDR3 protein: CASSHYGSYEQYF
CDR3 DNA: TGTGCCAGCAGCCACTACGGTTCCTACGAGCAGTACTTC

V gene: TRBV30
D gene: -
clone size: once
J gene: TRBJ1-2
CDR3 protein: CAWSVGGLRYGYTF
CDR3 DNA: TGTGCCTGGAGTGTAGGAGGCCTTCGTTATGGCTACACCTTC

V gene: TRBV4-3
D gene: TRBD2
clone size: -
J gene: TRBJ2-1
CDR3 protein: CASSQDALARYNEQFF
CDR3 DNA: TGCGCCAGCAGCCAAGATGCACTAGCGAGGTACAATGAGCAGTTCTTC

V gene: TRBV6-5
D gene: -
clone size: -
J gene: TRBJ2-7
CDR3 protein: CASSYSPRAYEQYF
CDR3 DNA: TGTGCCAGCAGTTACTCCCCCAGGGCGTACGAGCAGTACTTC

V gene: TRBV11-3
D gene: -
clone size: -
J gene: TRBJ2-5
CDR3 protein: CASSLEAVAKMERTQYF
CDR3 DNA: TGTGCCAGCAGCTTAGAGGCGGTTGCTAAGATGGAGAGGACCCAGTACTTC

V gene: TRBV7-6
D gene: TRBD2
clone size: once
J gene: TRBJ2-1
CDR3 protein: CASSSWTSGSYNEQFF
CDR3 DNA: TGTGCCAGCAGCTCATGGACTAGCGGCTCCTACAATGAGCAGTTCTTC

V gene: TRBV19
D gene: -
clone size: -
J gene: TRBJ1-2
CDR3 protein: CASTGGRFYGYTF
CDR3 DNA: TGTGCCAGTACTGGCGGGCGGTTCTATGGCTACACCTTC

V gene: TRBV5-1
D gene: TRBD2
clone size: once
J gene: TRBJ2-1
CDR3 protein: CASSLGLAANNEQFF
CDR3 DNA: TGCGCCAGCAGCTTGGGACTAGCGGCTAACAATGAGCAGTTCTTC

V gene: TRBV6-4
D gene: TRBD1
clone size: -
J gene: TRBJ2-3
CDR3 protein: CASSQGQGEADTQYF
CDR3 DNA: TGTGCCAGCAGTCAAGGACAGGGGGAGGCAGATACGCAGTATTTT

V gene: TRBV6-5
D gene: -
clone size: -
J gene: TRBJ2-3
CDR3 protein: CASRTGHRTDTQYF
CDR3 DNA: TGTGCCAGCAGGACAGGCCACCGCACAGATACGCAGTATTTT

V gene: TRBV5-6
D gene: -
clone size: -
J gene: TRBJ2-7
CDR3 protein: CASSTRPRDEQYF
CDR3 DNA: TGTGCCAGCAGCACACGGCCCAGGGACGAGCAGTACTTC

V gene: TRBV3-1/TRBV3-2
D gene: TRBD2
clone size: -
J gene: TRBJ2-2
CDR3 protein: CASSLAGGWNTGELFF
CDR3 DNA: TGTGCCAGCAGCCTAGCGGGGGGCTGGAACACCGGGGAGCTGTTTTTT

V gene: TRBV5-1
D gene: -
clone size: -
J gene: TRBJ2-1
CDR3 protein: CASRDTYYNEQFF
CDR3 DNA: TGCGCCAGCAGGGACACGTACTACAATGAGCAGTTCTTC

V gene: TRBV21-1
D gene: -
clone size: -
J gene: TRBJ2-5
CDR3 protein: CASSKAFWREGPTGQETQYF
CDR3 DNA: TGTGCCAGCAGCAAAGCTTTCTGGCGGGAGGGCCCGACCGGGCAAGAGACCCAGTACTTC

V gene: TRBV11-2
D gene: TRBD1
clone size: -
J gene: TRBJ1-2
CDR3 protein: CASSLEPHRGHYGYTF
CDR3 DNA: TGTGCCAGCAGCTTAGAACCGCACAGGGGGCATTATGGCTACACCTTC

V gene: TRBV6-5
D gene: -
clone size: -
J gene: TRBJ2-2
CDR3 protein: CASSTNTGELFF
CDR3 DNA: TGTGCCAGCAGCACGAACACCGGGGAGCTGTTTTTT

V gene: TRBV30
D gene: -
clone size: -
J gene: TRBJ2-7
CDR3 protein: CAWIRETYEQYF
CDR3 DNA: TGTGCCTGGATTCGGGAAACGTACGAGCAGTACTTC

V gene: TRBV25-1
D gene: TRBD1
clone size: few
J gene: TRBJ1-6
CDR3 protein: CASSDGTVTPLHF
CDR3 DNA: TGTGCCAGCAGTGATGGGACAGTCACACCCCTCCACTTT

V gene: TRBV19
D gene: TRBD2
clone size: -
J gene: TRBJ2-1
CDR3 protein: CASSGPLASSYNEQFF
CDR3 DNA: TGTGCCAGTAGTGGCCCACTAGCGAGCTCCTACAATGAGCAGTTCTTC

V gene: TRBV7-2
D gene: -
clone size: few
J gene: TRBJ1-3
CDR3 protein: CASSKDGGASGNTIYF
CDR3 DNA: TGTGCCAGCAGCAAAGACGGAGGGGCCTCTGGAAACACCATATATTTT

V gene: TRBV25-1
D gene: -
clone size: few
J gene: TRBJ1-2
CDR3 protein: CASAPARGVRGYTF
CDR3 DNA: TGTGCCAGCGCCCCAGCGCGCGGGGTACGTGGCTACACCTTC

V gene: TRBV2
D gene: TRBD1
clone size: -
J gene: TRBJ1-1
CDR3 protein: CASGGQQNTEAFF
CDR3 DNA: TGTGCCAGCGGGGGACAGCAGAACACTGAAGCTTTCTTT

V gene: TRBV7-8
D gene: -
clone size: -
J gene: TRBJ1-3
CDR3 protein: CASSLARAAFAIYF
CDR3 DNA: TGTGCCAGCAGCTTAGCCAGGGCCGCCTTCGCCATATATTTT

V gene: TRBV27
D gene: -
clone size: -
J gene: TRBJ1-5
CDR3 protein: CASSTPGGRRHF
CDR3 DNA: TGTGCCAGCAGTACCCCCGGGGGGCGCAGGCATTTT

V gene: TRBV7-6
D gene: TRBD1
clone size: -
J gene: TRBJ1-1
CDR3 protein: CASSPGAGGRNTEAFF
CDR3 DNA: TGTGCCAGCAGCCCTGGCGCAGGGGGCCGGAACACTGAAGCTTTCTTT

V gene: TRBV30
D gene: -
clone size: -
J gene: TRBJ1-5
CDR3 protein: CAWSVSQGIQPQHF
CDR3 DNA: TGTGCCTGGAGTGTCTCCCAGGGCATTCAGCCCCAGCATTTT

V gene: TRBV3-1/TRBV3-2
D gene: -
clone size: -
J gene: TRBJ1-6
CDR3 protein: CASSQDLVGLNSPLHF
CDR3 DNA: TGTGCCAGCAGCCAAGATTTAGTGGGGCTTAATTCACCCCTCCACTTT

V gene: TRBV15
D gene: TRBD2
clone size: -
J gene: TRBJ2-3
CDR3 protein: CATSRDGLATDTQYF
CDR3 DNA: TGTGCCACCAGCAGAGATGGACTAGCGACAGATACGCAGTATTTT

V gene: TRBV5-1
D gene: TRBD1
clone size: -
J gene: TRBJ2-3
CDR3 protein: CASNDPTGQGHTDTQYF
CDR3 DNA: TGCGCCAGCAACGACCCAACGGGACAGGGACACACAGATACGCAGTATTTT

V gene: TRBV6-6
D gene: -
clone size: -
J gene: TRBJ1-4
CDR3 protein: CASSYVNNEKLFF
CDR3 DNA: TGTGCCAGCAGTTACGTCAATAATGAAAAACTGTTTTTT

V gene: TRBV5-6
D gene: TRBD2
clone size: -
J gene: TRBJ2-7
CDR3 protein: CASSSLAGAPVPYF
CDR3 DNA: TGTGCCAGCAGCTCGCTAGCGGGGGCTCCCGTTCCGTACTTC

V gene: TRBV4-1
D gene: -
clone size: -
J gene: TRBJ2-6
CDR3 protein: CASSQFWGVGVGANVLTF
CDR3 DNA: TGCGCCAGCAGCCAGTTCTGGGGGGTTGGGGTTGGGGCCAACGTCCTGACTTTC

V gene: TRBV6-1
D gene: -
clone size: -
J gene: TRBJ1-2
CDR3 protein: CASSERWEAGVGYTF
CDR3 DNA: TGTGCCAGCAGTGAACGATGGGAGGCAGGAGTCGGCTACACCTTC

V gene: TRBV5-1
D gene: -
clone size: -
J gene: TRBJ1-1
CDR3 protein: CASSFEREMSRPNTEAFF
CDR3 DNA: TGCGCCAGCAGCTTCGAAAGGGAGATGTCGAGGCCGAACACTGAAGCTTTCTTT

V gene: TRBV27
D gene: TRBD2
clone size: -
J gene: TRBJ2-2
CDR3 protein: CATYLTGGGTGELFF
CDR3 DNA: TGTGCCACCTACCTTACCGGGGGGGGGACCGGGGAGCTGTTTTTT

V gene: TRBV4-3
D gene: -
clone size: -
J gene: TRBJ1-3
CDR3 protein: CASSQDVQGSGNTIYF
CDR3 DNA: TGCGCCAGCAGCCAAGATGTTCAGGGTTCTGGAAACACCATATATTTT

V gene: TRBV5-1
D gene: TRBD2
clone size: -
J gene: TRBJ2-7
CDR3 protein: CASSYSGGRADEQYF
CDR3 DNA: TGCGCCAGCAGTTATAGCGGGGGGAGGGCCGACGAGCAGTACTTC

V gene: TRBV5-6
D gene: -
clone size: -
J gene: TRBJ1-4
CDR3 protein: CASSRGIGGDEKLFF
CDR3 DNA: TGTGCCAGCAGCCGGGGGATCGGGGGTGATGAAAAACTGTTTTTT

V gene: TRBV24-1
D gene: TRBD1
clone size: -
J gene: TRBJ2-2
CDR3 protein: CATSGQGRDTGELFF
CDR3 DNA: TGTGCCACCAGTGGACAGGGAAGGGACACCGGGGAGCTGTTTTTT

V gene: TRBV6-4
D gene: -
clone size: -
J gene: TRBJ2-2
CDR3 protein: CASSDSAAGELFF
CDR3 DNA: TGTGCCAGCAGTGACTCTGCGGCCGGGGAGCTGTTTTTT

V gene: TRBV25-1
D gene: -
clone size: -
J gene: TRBJ1-1
CDR3 protein: CASSDSWWAAAFF
CDR3 DNA: TGTGCCAGCAGTGATTCCTGGTGGGCAGCAGCTTTCTTT

V gene: TRBV6-4
D gene: TRBD2
clone size: -
J gene: TRBJ2-1
CDR3 protein: CASSERSGGTNEQFF
CDR3 DNA: TGTGCCAGCAGTGAGAGGAGCGGGGGGACCAATGAGCAGTTCTTC